This TCR beta chain was identified during a study of T cells in Graves' hyperthyroidism and ophthalmopathy. Trimming at V came to 4 bases and at J to 8 bases, leaving 4 bases not matched to a gene. CDR1 and CDR2 from the germline V gene are KGHDR and SFDVKD. The CDR3 contains 13 residues. There are a few counts of this clonotype. Clinical Activity Scores of at least 3, NOSPECS grades of at least 4 and durations under 3 months characterized ophthalmopathy patients. Exclusion of a patient resulted from uncontrolled infection, other autoimmune disease, pregnancy or lactation. Clinical symptoms, serum thyroxine, TRAb, thyroid ultrasound and orbital computed tomography established diagnosis. Over 9 ml of fresh peripheral blood supplied the PBMCs. TCR beta CDR3 sequences were amplified from RNA transcripts. The HTBI primer set served for first-round RT-PCR of the TCR CDR3. TCRdb fed the multiplex PCR reads into MiXCR, producing one record per CDR3 protein. The sample holds around 270,000 distinct CDR3 sequences, roughly a fifth seen once.

This receptor was obtained from a man aged 45-65 years with Graves' ophthalmopathy. The sequenced sample was blood. The V gene is TRBV24-1, the J gene TRBJ2-1; 7 bases are shared with TRBD2. CDR3 amino acids: CATSEGGGYEQFF. As DNA, the CDR3 is TGTGCCACCAGTGAGGGGGGGGGGTATGAGCAGTTCTTC.